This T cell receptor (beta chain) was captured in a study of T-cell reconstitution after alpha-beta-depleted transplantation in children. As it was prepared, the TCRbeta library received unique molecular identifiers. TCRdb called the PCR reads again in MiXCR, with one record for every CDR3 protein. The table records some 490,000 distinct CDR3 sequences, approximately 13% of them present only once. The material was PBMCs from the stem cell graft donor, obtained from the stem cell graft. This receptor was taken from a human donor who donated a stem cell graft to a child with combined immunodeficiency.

CDR3 protein: CATSRGRARGGYTF. The CDR3 region has the DNA TGTGCCACCAGCAGAGGGAGGGCGAGGGGTGGCTACACCTTC. This rearrangement joins TRBV15 to TRBJ1-2; possibly TRBD1 for D (5 bases). V lost 1 base, J lost 7 bases, and 13 bases lay in between. From germline, CDR1 is LNHNV and CDR2 YYDKDF (reference sequence). The CDR3 is 14 amino acids.